The T cell receptor beta chain under discussion was sequenced for a study of blood T cell repertoires in COVID-19. Study summary: PBMCs, B-cell-depleted T cells, or T cells provided the cDNA or gDNA that made up the material.

V was trimmed by 3 bases and J by 5 bases, leaving 13 bases between them. The CDR3 length is 14 residues. The V gene's germline CDR1 is LGHDT and CDR2 YNNKEL (reference sequence). Under the authors' procedure: It was from reference gene primer amplification that nucleated cell counts were estimated. The assay was immunoSEQ multiplex PCR, and TCRdb's table has in-frame clones only and misses some. The V and J calls and clone size were taken over from that table, and D and trimming were inferred from the DNA. The sample lists 300,000 to 400,000 clones, more than 90% occurring once. Participant-reported clinical history was the basis for cohort assignment.

V and J are TRBV3-1 (or the pseudogene TRBV3-2) and TRBJ2-5; TRBD1 is a possible D gene (6 bases). The sequence was obtained from a woman aged 25 to 45 who had been exposed to COVID-19. Sequenced: PBMCs or T cells enriched from blood (not recorded which). CDR3 sequence reads: CASSQEYREETQYF. CDR3 DNA: TGTGCCAGCAGCCAGGAGTACAGGGAGGAGACCCAGTACTTC.